This T cell receptor (beta chain) was observed in a study of blood T cell repertoires in COVID-19. Study as a whole: T cells, B-cell-depleted T cells, or PBMCs supplied cDNA or gDNA.

Adults between roughly 18 and 89 years of age took part from 20 to 25 US areas. The protocol was immunoSEQ multiplex PCR, while the TCRdb copy is restricted to in-frame clones and leaves out a portion. Here the sample spans 140,000 to 150,000 clones, around 87% being singletons. Trimming left V 7 bases short and J 5 bases short, with 17 bases between. CDR3 size: 14 residues. The germline CDR1 and CDR2 sequences are MNHEY and SVGAGI. The chain couples TRBV6-5 to TRBJ1-1; tentatively, D is TRBD1 (5 bases). This sequence originates from a man aged 55 to 70 who had recovered from COVID-19. The material sequenced was PBMCs or T cells enriched from blood (not recorded which). Written as DNA, the CDR3 is TGTGCCAGCACCTACCAGGGTATAGTGACTGAAGCTTTCTTT. This gives the protein CASTYQGIVTEAFF.